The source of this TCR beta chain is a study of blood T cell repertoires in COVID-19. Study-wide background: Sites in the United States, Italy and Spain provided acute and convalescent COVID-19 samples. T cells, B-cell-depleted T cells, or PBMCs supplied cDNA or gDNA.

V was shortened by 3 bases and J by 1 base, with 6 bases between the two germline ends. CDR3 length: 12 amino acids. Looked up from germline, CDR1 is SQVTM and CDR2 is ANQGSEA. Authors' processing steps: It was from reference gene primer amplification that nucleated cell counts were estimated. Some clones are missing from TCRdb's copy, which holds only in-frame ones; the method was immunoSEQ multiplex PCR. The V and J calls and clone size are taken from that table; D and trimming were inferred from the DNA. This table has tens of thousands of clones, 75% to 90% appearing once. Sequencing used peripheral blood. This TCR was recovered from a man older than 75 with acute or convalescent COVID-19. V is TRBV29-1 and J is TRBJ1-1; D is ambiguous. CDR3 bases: TGCAGCGTTGACGAGCAGAACACTGAAGCTTTCTTT. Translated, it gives CSVDEQNTEAFF.